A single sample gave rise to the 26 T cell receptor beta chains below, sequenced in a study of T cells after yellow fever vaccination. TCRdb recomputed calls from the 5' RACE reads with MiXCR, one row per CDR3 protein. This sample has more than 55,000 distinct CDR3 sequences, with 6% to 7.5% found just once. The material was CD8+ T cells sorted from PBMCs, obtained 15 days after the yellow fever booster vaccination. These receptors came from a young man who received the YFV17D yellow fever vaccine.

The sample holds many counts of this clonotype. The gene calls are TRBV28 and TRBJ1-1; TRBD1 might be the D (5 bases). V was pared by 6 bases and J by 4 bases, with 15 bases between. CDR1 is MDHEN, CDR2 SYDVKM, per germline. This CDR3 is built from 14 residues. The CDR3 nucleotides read TGTGCCAGCAGATTGTCCGGGACCACCACTGAAGCTTTCTTT. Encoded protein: CASRLSGTTTEAFF.

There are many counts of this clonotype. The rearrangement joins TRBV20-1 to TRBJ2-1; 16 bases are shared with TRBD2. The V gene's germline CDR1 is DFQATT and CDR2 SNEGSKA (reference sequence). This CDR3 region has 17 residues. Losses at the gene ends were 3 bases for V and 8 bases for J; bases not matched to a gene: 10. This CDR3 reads CSAREPGLAGGPHEQFF. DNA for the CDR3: TGCAGTGCTAGGGAGCCGGGACTAGCGGGAGGGCCACATGAGCAGTTCTTC.

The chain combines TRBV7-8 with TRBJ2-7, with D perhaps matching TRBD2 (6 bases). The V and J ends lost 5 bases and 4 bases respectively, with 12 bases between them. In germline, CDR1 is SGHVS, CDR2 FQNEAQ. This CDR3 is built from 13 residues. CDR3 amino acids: CASSLLGGYEQYF. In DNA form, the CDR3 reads TGTGCCAGCAGCCTTCTTGGGGGGTACGAGCAGTACTTC.

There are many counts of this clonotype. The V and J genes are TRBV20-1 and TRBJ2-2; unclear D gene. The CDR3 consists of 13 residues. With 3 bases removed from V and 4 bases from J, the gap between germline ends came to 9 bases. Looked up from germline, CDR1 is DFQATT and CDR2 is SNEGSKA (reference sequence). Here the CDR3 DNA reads TGCAGTGCTAGGATGGGTACCACCGGGGAGCTGTTTTTT. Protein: CSARMGTTGELFF.

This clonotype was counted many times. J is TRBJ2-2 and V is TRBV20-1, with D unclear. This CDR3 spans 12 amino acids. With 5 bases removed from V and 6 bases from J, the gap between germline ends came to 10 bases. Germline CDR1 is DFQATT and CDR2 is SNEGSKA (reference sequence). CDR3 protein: CSAVVVPGELFF. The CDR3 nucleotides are TGCAGTGCTGTGGTCGTCCCCGGGGAGCTGTTTTTT.

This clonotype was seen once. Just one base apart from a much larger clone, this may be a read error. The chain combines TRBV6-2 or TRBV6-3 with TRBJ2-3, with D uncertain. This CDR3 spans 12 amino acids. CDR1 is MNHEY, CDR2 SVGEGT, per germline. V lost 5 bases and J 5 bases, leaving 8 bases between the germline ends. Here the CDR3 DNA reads TGTGCCAGCAGTCCTGAGATAGATACGCAGTATTTT. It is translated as CASSPEIDTQYF.

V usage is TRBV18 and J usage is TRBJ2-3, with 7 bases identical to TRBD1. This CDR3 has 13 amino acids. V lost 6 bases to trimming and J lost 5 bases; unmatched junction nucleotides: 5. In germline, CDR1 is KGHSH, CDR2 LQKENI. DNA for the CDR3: TGTGCCAGCTCGCCCACAGGGGAAGATACGCAGTATTTT. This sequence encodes CASSPTGEDTQYF.

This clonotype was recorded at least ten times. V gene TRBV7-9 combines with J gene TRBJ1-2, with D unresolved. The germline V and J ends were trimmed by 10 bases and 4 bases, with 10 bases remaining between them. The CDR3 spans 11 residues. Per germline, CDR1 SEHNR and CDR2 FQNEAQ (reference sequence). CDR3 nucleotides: TGTGCCACCGTCGGAATCTATGGCTACACCTTC. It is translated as CATVGIYGYTF.

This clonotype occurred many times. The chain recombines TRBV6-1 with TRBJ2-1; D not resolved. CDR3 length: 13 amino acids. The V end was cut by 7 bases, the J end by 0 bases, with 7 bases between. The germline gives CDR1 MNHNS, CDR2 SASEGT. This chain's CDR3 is CASKGNSYNEQFF. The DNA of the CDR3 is TGTGCCAGCAAAGGGAACTCCTACAATGAGCAGTTCTTC.

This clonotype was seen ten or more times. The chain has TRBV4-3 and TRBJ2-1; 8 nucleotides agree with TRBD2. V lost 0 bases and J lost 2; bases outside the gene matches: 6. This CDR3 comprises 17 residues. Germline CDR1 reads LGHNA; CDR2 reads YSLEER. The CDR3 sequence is CASSQDGAGGPYNEQFF. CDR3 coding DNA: TGCGCCAGCAGCCAAGATGGCGCGGGAGGACCCTACAATGAGCAGTTCTTC.

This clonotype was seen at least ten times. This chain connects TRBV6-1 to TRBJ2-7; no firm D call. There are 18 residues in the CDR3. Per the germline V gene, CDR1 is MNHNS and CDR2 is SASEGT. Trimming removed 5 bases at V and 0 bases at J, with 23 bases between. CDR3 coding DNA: TGTGCCAGCAGTCCCCCTGTCGTGCGAATGAGAAGCTCCTACGAGCAGTACTTC. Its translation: CASSPPVVRMRSSYEQYF.

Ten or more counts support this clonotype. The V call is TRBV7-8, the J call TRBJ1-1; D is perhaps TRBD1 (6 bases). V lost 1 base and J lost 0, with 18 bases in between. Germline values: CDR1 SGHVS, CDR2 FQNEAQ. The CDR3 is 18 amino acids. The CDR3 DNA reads TGTGCCAGCAGCTTAGTTGTTGGGGGCTCAATACTGAACACTGAAGCTTTCTTT. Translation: CASSLVVGGSILNTEAFF.

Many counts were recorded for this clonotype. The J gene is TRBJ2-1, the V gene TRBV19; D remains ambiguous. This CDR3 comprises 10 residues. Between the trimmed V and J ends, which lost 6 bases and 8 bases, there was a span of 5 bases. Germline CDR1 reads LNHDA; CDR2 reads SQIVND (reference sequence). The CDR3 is CASRGYEQFF. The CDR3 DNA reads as TGTGCCAGTAGGGGGTATGAGCAGTTCTTC.

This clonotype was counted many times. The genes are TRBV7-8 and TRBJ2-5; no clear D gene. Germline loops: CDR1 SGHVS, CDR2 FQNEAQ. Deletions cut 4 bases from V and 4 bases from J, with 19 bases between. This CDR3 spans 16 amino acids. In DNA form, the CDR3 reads TGTGCCAGCAGCTCTTTACAAGACTTATCGCGAGAGACCCAGTACTTC. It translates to CASSSLQDLSRETQYF.

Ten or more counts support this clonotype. The CDR3, as DNA: TGCAGTGCTAGATGGGGCGGTGAGCAGTTCTTC. It encodes CSARWGGEQFF. The chain recombines TRBV20-1 with TRBJ2-1, with TRBD1 as a possible D gene (5 bases). V was pared by 2 bases and J by 9 bases, with 8 bases between. Germline values: CDR1 DFQATT, CDR2 SNEGSKA (reference sequence). The CDR3 runs 11 residues.

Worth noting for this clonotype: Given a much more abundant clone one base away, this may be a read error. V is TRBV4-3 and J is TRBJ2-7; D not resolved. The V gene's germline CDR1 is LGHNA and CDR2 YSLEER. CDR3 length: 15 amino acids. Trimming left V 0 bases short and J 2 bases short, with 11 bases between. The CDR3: CASSQDSRPAYEQYF. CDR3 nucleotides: TGCGCCAGCAGCCAAGATAGTAGGCCTGCCTACGAGCAGTACTTC.

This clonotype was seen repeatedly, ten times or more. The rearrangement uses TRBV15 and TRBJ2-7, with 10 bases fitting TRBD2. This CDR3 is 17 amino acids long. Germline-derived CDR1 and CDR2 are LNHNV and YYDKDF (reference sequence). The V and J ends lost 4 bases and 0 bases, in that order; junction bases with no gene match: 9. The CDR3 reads CATSTSPAGGTSYEQYF. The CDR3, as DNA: TGTGCCACCAGCACTTCCCCAGCGGGAGGGACCTCCTACGAGCAGTACTTC.

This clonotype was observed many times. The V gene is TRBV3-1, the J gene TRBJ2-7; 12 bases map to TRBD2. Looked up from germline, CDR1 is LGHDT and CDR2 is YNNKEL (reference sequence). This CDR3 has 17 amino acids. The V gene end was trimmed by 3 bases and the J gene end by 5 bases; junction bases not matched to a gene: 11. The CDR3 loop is CASSQCPPSGRGNEQYF. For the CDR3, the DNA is TGTGCCAGCAGCCAGTGTCCCCCTAGCGGGAGGGGTAACGAGCAGTACTTC.

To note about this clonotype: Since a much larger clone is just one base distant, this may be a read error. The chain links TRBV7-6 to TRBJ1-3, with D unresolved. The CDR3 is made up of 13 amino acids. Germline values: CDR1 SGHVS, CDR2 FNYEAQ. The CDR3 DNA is TGTGCCAGCAGCTTGCTGACTGGAAACACCACATATTTT. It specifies CASSLLTGNTTYF.

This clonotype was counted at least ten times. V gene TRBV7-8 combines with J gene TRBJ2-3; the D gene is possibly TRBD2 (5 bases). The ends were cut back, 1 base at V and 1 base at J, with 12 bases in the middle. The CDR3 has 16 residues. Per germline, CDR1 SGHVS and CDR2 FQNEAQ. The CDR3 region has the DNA TGTGCCAGCAGCTTAGAAACCGGGATGGGCACAGATACGCAGTATTTT. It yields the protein CASSLETGMGTDTQYF. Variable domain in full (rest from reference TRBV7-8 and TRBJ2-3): GAGVSQSPRYKVAKRGQDVALRCDPISGHVSLFWYQQALGQGPEFLTYFQNEAQLDKSGLPSDRFFAERPEGSVSTLKIQRTQQEDSAVYLCASSLETGMGTDTQYFGPGTRLTVL.

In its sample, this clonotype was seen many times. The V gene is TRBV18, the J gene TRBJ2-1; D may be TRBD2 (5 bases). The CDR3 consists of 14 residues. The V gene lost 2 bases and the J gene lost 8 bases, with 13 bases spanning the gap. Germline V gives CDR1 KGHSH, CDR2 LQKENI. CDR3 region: CASSPSRDYDEQFF. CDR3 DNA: TGTGCCAGCTCACCAAGTCGGGATTACGATGAGCAGTTCTTC.

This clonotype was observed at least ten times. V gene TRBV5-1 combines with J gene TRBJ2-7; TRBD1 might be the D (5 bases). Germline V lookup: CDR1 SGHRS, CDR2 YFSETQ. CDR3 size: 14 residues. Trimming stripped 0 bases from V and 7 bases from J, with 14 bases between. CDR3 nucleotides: TGCGCCAGCAGCTTGGAGGCAGGGTTAACTGAGCAGTACTTC. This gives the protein CASSLEAGLTEQYF.

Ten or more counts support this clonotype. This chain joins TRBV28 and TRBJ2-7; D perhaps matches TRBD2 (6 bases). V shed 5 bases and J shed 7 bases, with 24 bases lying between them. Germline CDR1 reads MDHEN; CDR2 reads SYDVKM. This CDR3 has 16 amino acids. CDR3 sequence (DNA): TGTGCCAGCAGTCCCGGATCCGCGGCAGGGAGGATTGAGCAGTACTTC. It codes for CASSPGSAAGRIEQYF.

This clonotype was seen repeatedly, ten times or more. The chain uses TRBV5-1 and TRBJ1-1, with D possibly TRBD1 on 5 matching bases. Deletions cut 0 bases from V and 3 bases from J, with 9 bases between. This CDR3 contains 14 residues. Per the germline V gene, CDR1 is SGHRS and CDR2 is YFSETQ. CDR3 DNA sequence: TGCGCCAGCAGCTTGGGGGTGGGGGACACTGAAGCTTTCTTT. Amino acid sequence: CASSLGVGDTEAFF.

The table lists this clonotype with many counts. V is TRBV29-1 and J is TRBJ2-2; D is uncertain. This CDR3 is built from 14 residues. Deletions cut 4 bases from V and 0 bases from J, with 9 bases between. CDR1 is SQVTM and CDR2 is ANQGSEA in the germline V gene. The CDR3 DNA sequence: TGCAGCGTTGTGGCACAACCGAACACCGGGGAGCTGTTTTTT. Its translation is CSVVAQPNTGELFF.

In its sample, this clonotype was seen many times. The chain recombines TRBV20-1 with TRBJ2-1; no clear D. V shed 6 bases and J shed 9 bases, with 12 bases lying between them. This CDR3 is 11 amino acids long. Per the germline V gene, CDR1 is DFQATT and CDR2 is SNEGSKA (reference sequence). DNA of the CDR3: TGCAGTGCGTCCGACCTGACTGAGCAGTTCTTC. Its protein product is CSASDLTEQFF.